This paragraph reports one T cell receptor (beta chain). The protocol was immunoSEQ multiplex PCR, while the TCRdb copy is restricted to in-frame clones and leaves out a portion. This table has 55,000 to 85,000 clones, approximately 81% appearing once. These data are taken from a study of OX40 agonist ivuxolimab in advanced cancers. Study-wide background: Three patients, one with hepatocellular carcinoma and two with cutaneous melanoma, responded partially.

Trimming cost V 4 bases and J 1 base, with 12 bases left between them. There are 15 residues in the CDR3. Germline CDR1 is SGHRS and CDR2 is YFSETQ. The chain links TRBV5-1 to TRBJ2-4, with D tentatively TRBD1 (6 bases). The receptor was derived from an adult with an advanced solid tumor such as melanoma, head and neck, liver or kidney cancer. The starting material was CD4+ or CD8+ T cells sorted from blood, obtained in a trial of the OX40 agonist ivuxolimab. In DNA, the CDR3 is TGCGCCAGCAGCCAGGGGTCTACCGCCAAAAACATTCAGTACTTC. It translates to CASSQGSTAKNIQYF. Complete variable domain (other parts from reference TRBV5-1 and TRBJ2-4): KAGVTQTPRYLIKTRGQQVTLSCSPISGHRSVSWYQQTPGQGLQFLFEYFSETQRNKGNFPGRFSGRQFSNSRSEMNVSTLELGDSALYLCASSQGSTAKNIQYFGAGTRLSVL.